This passage covers 17 T cell receptor beta chains from one sample sequenced in a study of identical twins. TCRdb fed the 5' RACE reads into MiXCR, producing one record per CDR3 protein. The top ten clones hold around 0.98% of a sample with 450,000 to 500,000 distinct CDR3 sequences, roughly an eighth of them seen once. This sample also appeared in a second study, on yellow fever vaccine responses in identical twins.

The sample was CD4+ T cells sorted from blood. The receptors were sampled from a young woman in good health.

The V call is TRBV5-6, the J call TRBJ1-1; 8 bases align to TRBD1. The germline gives CDR1 SGHDT, CDR2 YYEEEE. CDR3 length: 15 residues. With 7 bases clipped from V and 5 bases from J, the junction kept 13 bases outside the gene matches. The CDR3 here is CASGLDRGARTEAFF. CDR3 DNA: TGTGCCAGCGGCCTAGACAGGGGAGCGAGAACTGAAGCTTTCTTT. The entire variable domain, with the rest obtained from reference TRBV5-6 and TRBJ1-1, is as follows: DAGVTQSPTHLIKTRGQQVTLRCSPKSGHDTVSWYQQALGQGPQFIFQYYEEEERQRGNFPDRFSGHQFPNYSSELNVNALLLGDSALYLCASGLDRGARTEAFFGQGTRLTVV.

The J gene is TRBJ2-3, the V gene TRBV7-9; 7 nucleotides line up with TRBD1. The CDR3 covers 15 residues. The V and J ends lost 0 bases and 1 base, in that order; junction bases with no gene match: 1. The germline V gene encodes CDR1 SEHNR and CDR2 FQNEAQ (reference sequence). DNA for the CDR3: TGTGCCAGCAGCTTAGCGCAGGGGGGCACAGATACGCAGTATTTT. It translates to CASSLAQGGTDTQYF.

This chain uses TRBV5-1 with TRBJ2-3; the D is unclear. CDR3 size: 14 residues. Germline-derived CDR1 and CDR2 are SGHRS and YFSETQ. V lost 4 bases to trimming and J lost 2 bases, with 11 bases between them. CDR3 protein: CASSPIATTDTQYF. In DNA, the CDR3 is TGCGCCAGCAGCCCAATAGCCACCACAGATACGCAGTATTTT.

The table lists this clonotype with a few counts. This chain links TRBV29-1 with TRBJ2-1; possible D gene TRBD2, 6 bases. This CDR3 has 15 amino acids. The V gene lost 1 base and the J gene lost 9 bases, with 19 bases spanning the gap. The germline CDR1 and CDR2 sequences are SQVTM and ANQGSEA. The CDR3 sequence: CSVEGGLRSAGEQFF. CDR3 nucleotides: TGCAGCGTTGAAGGGGGACTCCGATCCGCGGGTGAGCAGTTCTTC.

This clonotype showed up just a few times. J is TRBJ1-2 and V is TRBV30; D unclear. From germline, CDR1 is GTSNPN and CDR2 SVGIG (reference sequence). The CDR3 sequence is 14 residues long. V shed 2 bases and J shed 7 bases, with 17 bases lying between them. CDR3 residues: CAWSIKGAPRGYTF. The CDR3, as DNA: TGTGCCTGGAGTATTAAAGGAGCGCCGCGTGGCTACACCTTC.

Only a few counts were recorded for this clonotype. The V gene is TRBV11-3, the J gene TRBJ2-1; D might be TRBD1 (5 bases). Germline loops: CDR1 SGHNT, CDR2 YENEEA. The CDR3 has 12 residues. V gave up 6 bases and J gave up 5 bases, with 8 bases separating them. CDR3: CASSGANNEQFF. In DNA, the CDR3 is TGTGCCAGCAGTGGGGCTAACAATGAGCAGTTCTTC.

This clonotype showed up just a few times. This chain uses TRBV6-1 with TRBJ1-3, with D possibly matching TRBD1 (6 bases). CDR1 is MNHNS, CDR2 SASEGT, per germline. Deletions cut 6 bases from V and 2 bases from J, with 17 bases between. This CDR3 is built from 16 residues. CDR3 in DNA: TGTGCCAGCAGGGCGGGGGACAAGGGACCTGGAAACACCATATATTTT. It is translated as CASRAGDKGPGNTIYF.

The rearrangement links TRBV6-2 or TRBV6-3 to TRBJ1-2; 7 bases fit TRBD1. V lost 5 bases, J lost 3 bases, and 6 bases stayed unmatched. The CDR3 is made up of 14 amino acids. CDR1 and CDR2 (germline): MNHEY, SVGEGT. Here the CDR3 reads CASSKIGTDYGYTF. CDR3 nucleotide sequence: TGTGCCAGCAGTAAAATTGGGACAGACTATGGCTACACCTTC.

This chain uses TRBV6-1 with TRBJ1-5; 10 positions match TRBD1. In germline, CDR1 is MNHNS, CDR2 SASEGT. The CDR3 covers 15 residues. V trimming: 8 bases; J trimming: 2 bases; junction bases outside the gene matches: 6. DNA for the CDR3: TGTGCCAGCTCTATGGACAGGGGGGGCAATCAGCCCCAGCATTTT. It encodes CASSMDRGGNQPQHF.

This clonotype was observed a few times. The chain recombines TRBV2 with TRBJ2-1; 7 bases fit TRBD2. CDR1 is SNHLY and CDR2 is FYNNEI in the germline V gene. This CDR3 has 14 residues. After removal of 0 bases from V and 9 bases from J, the junction contained 5 bases not matched to a gene. In DNA, the CDR3 is TGTGCCAGCAGTGAAGCGCTGGGGGGGATTGAGCAGTTCTTC. Translating gives CASSEALGGIEQFF.

The rearrangement links TRBV19 to TRBJ1-5, with D perhaps TRBD1 (6 bases). The CDR3 contains 14 residues. Germline loops: CDR1 LNHDA, CDR2 SQIVND (reference sequence). V was clipped by 8 bases and J by 1 base, with 12 bases between them. CDR3 sequence (DNA): TGTGCCAGTTACAGGGTAGGGAGCAATCAGCCCCAGCATTTT. It codes for CASYRVGSNQPQHF.

This clonotype showed up just once. The chain has TRBV29-1 and TRBJ2-5; tentatively, D is TRBD1 (6 bases). CDR1 is SQVTM and CDR2 is ANQGSEA in the germline V gene. Between the trimmed V and J ends, which lost 4 bases and 5 bases, there was a span of 14 bases. CDR3 length: 13 amino acids. The CDR3 nucleotides read TGCAGCGTTGTGGCAGGGGCCGGTGAGACCCAGTACTTC. Its protein product is CSVVAGAGETQYF.

This clonotype was counted ten times or more. The CDR3 spells CASSVGQGLDTQYF. CDR3 DNA sequence: TGTGCCAGCAGTGTCGGACAGGGTTTGGACACCCAGTACTTC. This chain joins TRBV12-3 or TRBV12-4 and TRBJ2-5, with 8 bases lining up with TRBD1. This CDR3 spans 14 amino acids. J gave up 8 bases and V 5 bases, and 10 bases lay outside the gene matches.

This clonotype showed up just a few times. The chain uses TRBV5-1 and TRBJ2-5; D is undetermined. Trimming took off 1 base at V and 5 bases at J, with 15 bases between the two ends. CDR1 and CDR2 (germline): SGHRS, YFSETQ. The length of the CDR3 is 15 residues. The CDR3 protein is CASSLTVFLQETQYF. In DNA form, the CDR3 reads TGCGCCAGCAGCTTGACGGTATTTCTCCAGGAGACCCAGTACTTC.

This clonotype has just a few counts. The chain employs TRBV2 and TRBJ1-1; D is uncertain. The CDR3 is 13 amino acids. Trimming removed 6 bases at V and 0 bases at J, with 8 bases between. Germline-derived CDR1 and CDR2 are SNHLY and FYNNEI. The CDR3 sequence: CASRQNLNTEAFF. The CDR3 DNA sequence: TGTGCCAGCAGACAGAATTTGAACACTGAAGCTTTCTTT.

This clonotype was observed a few times. The chain carries TRBV29-1 and TRBJ2-1; the D gene could be TRBD1 or TRBD2 (5 bases each). This CDR3 is 12 amino acids long. Germline V gene data show CDR1 as SQVTM and CDR2 as ANQGSEA. V lost 0 bases to trimming and J lost 10 bases, with 10 bases between them. The CDR3 loop reads CSVEEVGREQFF. The CDR3, as DNA: TGCAGCGTTGAAGAGGTGGGACGCGAGCAGTTCTTC.

This rearrangement joins TRBV25-1 to TRBJ2-4; 10 bases line up with TRBD1. Germline V gene lookup returns CDR1 MGHDK and CDR2 SYGVNS. V lost 4 bases, J lost 6 bases, and 3 bases stayed unmatched. CDR3 length equals 14 residues. CDR3 bases: TGTGCCAGCAGTGGGGGACAGGGGCGAAACATTCAGTACTTC. Amino acids: CASSGGQGRNIQYF.